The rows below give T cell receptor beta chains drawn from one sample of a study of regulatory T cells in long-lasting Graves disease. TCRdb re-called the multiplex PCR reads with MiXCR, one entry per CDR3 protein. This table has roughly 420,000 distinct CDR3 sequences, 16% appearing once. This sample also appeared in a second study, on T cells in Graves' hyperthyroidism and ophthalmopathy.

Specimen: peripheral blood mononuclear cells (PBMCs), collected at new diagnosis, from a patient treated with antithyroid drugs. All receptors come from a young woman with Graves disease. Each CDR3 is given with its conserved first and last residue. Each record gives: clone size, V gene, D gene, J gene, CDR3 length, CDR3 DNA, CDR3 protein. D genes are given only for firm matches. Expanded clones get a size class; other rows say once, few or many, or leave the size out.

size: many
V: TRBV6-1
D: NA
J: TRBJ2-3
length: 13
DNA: TGTGCCAGCAGTAGACGGGACTCAGATACGCAGTATTTT
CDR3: CASSRRDSDTQYF

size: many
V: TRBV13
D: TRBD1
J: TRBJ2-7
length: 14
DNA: TGTGCCAGCAGCTACGACAGGGAACCAGACGAGCAGTACTTC
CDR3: CASSYDREPDEQYF

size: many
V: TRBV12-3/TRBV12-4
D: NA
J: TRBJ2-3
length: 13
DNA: TGTGCCAGCAGTTTATCCCCGGAAAGGCGGCAGTATTTT
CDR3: CASSLSPERRQYF

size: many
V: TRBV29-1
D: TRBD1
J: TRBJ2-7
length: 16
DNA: TGCAGCGTTGTCGGGACAGGGATAGGGTCGGCCTACGAGCAGTACTTC
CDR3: CSVVGTGIGSAYEQYF

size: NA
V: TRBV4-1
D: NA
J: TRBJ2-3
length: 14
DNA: TGTGCCAGCAGCCAAGTCACTAACACAGATACGCAGTATTTT
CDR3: CASSQVTNTDTQYF

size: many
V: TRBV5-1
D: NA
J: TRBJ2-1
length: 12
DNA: TGCGCCAGCAGCCACGGACAGACCCCAGGGTTCTTC
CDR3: CASSHGQTPGFF

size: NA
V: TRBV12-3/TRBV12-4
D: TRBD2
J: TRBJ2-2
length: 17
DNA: TGTGCCAGCAGTTTGGTTACTAGCGGATCGAACACCGGGGAGCTGTTTTTT
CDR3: CASSLVTSGSNTGELFF

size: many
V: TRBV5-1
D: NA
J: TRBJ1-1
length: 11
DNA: TGCGCCAGCAGAGGTCAGACTGAAGCTTTCTTT
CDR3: CASRGQTEAFF

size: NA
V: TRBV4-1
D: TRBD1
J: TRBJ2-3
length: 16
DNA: TGCGCCAGCAGCCAATTAACGGGACAGGGGACAGATACGCAGTATTTT
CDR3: CASSQLTGQGTDTQYF

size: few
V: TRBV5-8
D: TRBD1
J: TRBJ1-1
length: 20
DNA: TGTGCCAGCAGCTCCCCGGGACAGGGGGTAGGGTTAGCTTTGGACACTGAAGCTTTCTTT
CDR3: CASSSPGQGVGLALDTEAFF

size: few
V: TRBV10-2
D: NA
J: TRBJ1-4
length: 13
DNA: TGCGCCAGCAGTGATGGAGGGGAAGAAAAACTGTTTTTT
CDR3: CASSDGGEEKLFF

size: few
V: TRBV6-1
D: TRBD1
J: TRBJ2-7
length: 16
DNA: TGTGCCAGCAGTCACTATCCGGGACAGGGGATATACGAGCAGTACTTC
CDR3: CASSHYPGQGIYEQYF

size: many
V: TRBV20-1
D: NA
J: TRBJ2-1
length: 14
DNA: TGCAGTGCTTCCCGGACGGTCGCCTACAATGAGCAGTTCTTC
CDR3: CSASRTVAYNEQFF

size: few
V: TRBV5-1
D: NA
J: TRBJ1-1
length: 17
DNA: TGCGCCAGCAGCTTGGCTCGGGGGGTCCGGGTGGGCACTGAAGCTTTCTTT
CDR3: CASSLARGVRVGTEAFF

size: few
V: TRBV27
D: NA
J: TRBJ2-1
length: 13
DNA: TGTGCCAGCTCTACTAGCTTAGTCAATGAGCAGTTCTTC
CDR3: CASSTSLVNEQFF

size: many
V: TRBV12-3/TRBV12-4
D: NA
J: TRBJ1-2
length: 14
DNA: TGTGCCAGCAGTTTATCCGGGGGGACCTATGGCTACACCTTC
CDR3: CASSLSGGTYGYTF

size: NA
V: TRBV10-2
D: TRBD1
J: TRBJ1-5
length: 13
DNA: TGCGCCAGCAGTGAGTCGGACAGGGGGGCCCAGCATTTT
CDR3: CASSESDRGAQHF

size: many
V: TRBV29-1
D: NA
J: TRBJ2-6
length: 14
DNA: TGCAGCGTTGAAGTGGGTTCTGGGGCCAACGTCCTGACTTTC
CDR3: CSVEVGSGANVLTF

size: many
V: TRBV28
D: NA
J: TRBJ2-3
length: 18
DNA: TGTGCCAGCAGTTTACCCCCTGTAGGGGGGACTTCCACAGATACGCAGTATTTT
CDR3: CASSLPPVGGTSTDTQYF

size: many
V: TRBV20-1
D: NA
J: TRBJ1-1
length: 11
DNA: TGCAGTGCTAGAAAGAACACTGAAGCTTTCTTT
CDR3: CSARKNTEAFF

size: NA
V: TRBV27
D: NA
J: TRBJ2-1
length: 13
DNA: TGTGCCAGCAGCAGAGGAACCGGGACAGAGCAGTTCTTC
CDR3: CASSRGTGTEQFF

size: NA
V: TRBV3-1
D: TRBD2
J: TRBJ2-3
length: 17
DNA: TGTGCCAGCAGCCAAGATCGGGGGACTAGCAGCACAGATACGCAGTATTTT
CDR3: CASSQDRGTSSTDTQYF

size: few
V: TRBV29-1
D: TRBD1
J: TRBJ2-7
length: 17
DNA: TGCAGCGTTGAGGACGACCGCACCGGGACAGGGACTTACGAGCAGTACTTC
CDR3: CSVEDDRTGTGTYEQYF

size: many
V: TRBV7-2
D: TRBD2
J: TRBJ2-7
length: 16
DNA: TGTGCCAGCAGCTTAGATAGCACTAGCGGCTCCTACGAGCAGTACTTC
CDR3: CASSLDSTSGSYEQYF

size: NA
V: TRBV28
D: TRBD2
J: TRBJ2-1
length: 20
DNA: TGTGCCAGCAGGGGTAGCGGGAGTACAACCAGTAGCTTCTCCTACAATGAGCAGTTCTTC
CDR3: CASRGSGSTTSSFSYNEQFF

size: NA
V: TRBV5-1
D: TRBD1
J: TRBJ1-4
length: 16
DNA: TGCGCCAGCAGCTCCACAGGGGGGCCGGCGAATGAAAAACTGTTTTTT
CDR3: CASSSTGGPANEKLFF

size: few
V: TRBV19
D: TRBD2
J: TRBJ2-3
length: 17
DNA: TGTGCCAGTAGTCCGCACCTTACTAGCGGGCTCACAGATACGCAGTATTTT
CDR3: CASSPHLTSGLTDTQYF

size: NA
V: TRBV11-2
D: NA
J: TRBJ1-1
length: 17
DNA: TGTGCCAGCAGCTTAGTTCCGGGGGCGCCGGTGAGCACTGAAGCTTTCTTT
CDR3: CASSLVPGAPVSTEAFF

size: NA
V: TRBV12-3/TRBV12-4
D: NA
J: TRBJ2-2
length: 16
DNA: TGTGCCAGCACCCCCTCGGCGGGAAAGCGATTCGGGGAGCTGTTTTTT
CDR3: CASTPSAGKRFGELFF

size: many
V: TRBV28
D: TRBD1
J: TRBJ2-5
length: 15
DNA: TGTGCCAGCAGCCTCCCGACAGGGATTAAAGAGACCCAGTACTTC
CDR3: CASSLPTGIKETQYF

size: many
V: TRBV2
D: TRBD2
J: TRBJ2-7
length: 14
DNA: TGTGCCAGCAGTGAAGCGGGGGAGGGATCCGAGCAGTACTTC
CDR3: CASSEAGEGSEQYF

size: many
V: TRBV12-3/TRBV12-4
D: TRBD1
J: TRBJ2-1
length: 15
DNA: TGTGCCAGCAGTCGGACAGGCTATTCCTACAATGAGCAGTTCTTC
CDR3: CASSRTGYSYNEQFF

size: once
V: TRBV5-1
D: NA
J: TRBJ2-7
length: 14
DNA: TGCGCCAGCAGCTTGGGGGGTGGGTACAATGAGCAGTACTTC
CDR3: CASSLGGGYNEQYF

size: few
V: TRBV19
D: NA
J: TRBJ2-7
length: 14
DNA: TGTGCCAGTAGTAGCCGCCTCTATCAATACGAGCAGTACTTC
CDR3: CASSSRLYQYEQYF

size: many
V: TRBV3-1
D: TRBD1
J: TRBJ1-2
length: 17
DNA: TGTGCCAGCAGCCACAGACTACCGGGACAGGGGCACTATGGCTACACCTTC
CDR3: CASSHRLPGQGHYGYTF

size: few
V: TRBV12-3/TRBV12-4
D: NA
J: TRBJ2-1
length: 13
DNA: TGTGCCAGCAGTTTAGAAACTTCAAATGAGCAGTTCTTC
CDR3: CASSLETSNEQFF

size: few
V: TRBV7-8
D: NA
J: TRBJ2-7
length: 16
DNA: TGTGCCAGCAGCCCATTACAGGGTATATTCTACTACGAGCAGTACTTC
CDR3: CASSPLQGIFYYEQYF

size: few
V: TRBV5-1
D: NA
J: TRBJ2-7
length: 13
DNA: TGCGCCAGCAGCCCCTCTTTGCAGTACGAGCAGTACTTC
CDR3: CASSPSLQYEQYF

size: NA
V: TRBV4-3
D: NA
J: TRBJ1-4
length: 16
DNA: TGCGCCAGCAGCCAAGATGGCGGCAGACAAAATGAAAAACTGTTTTTT
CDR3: CASSQDGGRQNEKLFF

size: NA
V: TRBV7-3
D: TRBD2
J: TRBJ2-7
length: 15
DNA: TGTGCCAGCAGCTTAGGAGCGGGAGTAAAGAACGAGCAGTACTTC
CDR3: CASSLGAGVKNEQYF

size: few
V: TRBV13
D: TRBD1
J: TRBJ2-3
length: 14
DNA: TGTGCCAGCAGCGAGGGACAGCTACAAGATACGCAGTATTTT
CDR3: CASSEGQLQDTQYF

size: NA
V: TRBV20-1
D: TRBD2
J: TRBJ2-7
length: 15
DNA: TGCAGTGCTAGACCTCTGGCGGGAGGGTCCTACGAGCAGTACTTC
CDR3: CSARPLAGGSYEQYF

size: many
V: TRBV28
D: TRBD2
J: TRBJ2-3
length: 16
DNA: TGTGCCAGCAGTTCCCGGACTAGCTCCCGAACAGATACGCAGTATTTT
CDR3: CASSSRTSSRTDTQYF

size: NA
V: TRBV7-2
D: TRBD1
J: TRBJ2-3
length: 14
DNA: TGTGCCAGCAGCTGGGGACAGGGTGTAGATACGCAGTATTTT
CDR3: CASSWGQGVDTQYF

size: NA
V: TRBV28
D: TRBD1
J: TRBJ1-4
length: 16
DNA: TGTGCCAGCAGTTTAACCGGACAGGGGGCGCGAGAAAAACTGTTTTTT
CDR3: CASSLTGQGAREKLFF

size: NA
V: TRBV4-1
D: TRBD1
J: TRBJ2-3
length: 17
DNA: TGCGCCAGCAGACCCGGGACAGGGAGAGAAGGCGCAGATACGCAGTATTTT
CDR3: CASRPGTGREGADTQYF

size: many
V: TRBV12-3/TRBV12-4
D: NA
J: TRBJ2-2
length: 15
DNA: TGTGCCAGCAGTTTGCGGGACGATGGCACCGGGGAGCTGTTTTTT
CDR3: CASSLRDDGTGELFF

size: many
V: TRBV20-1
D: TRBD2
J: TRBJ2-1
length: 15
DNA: TGCAGTGCTAGAGGGGGAGTAGCGGGAAGCGCTGAGCAGTTCTTC
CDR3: CSARGGVAGSAEQFF

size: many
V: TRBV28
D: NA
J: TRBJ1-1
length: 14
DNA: TGTGCCAGCAGTTTAAGAGGGAGACTGGCTGAAGCTTTCTTT
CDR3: CASSLRGRLAEAFF

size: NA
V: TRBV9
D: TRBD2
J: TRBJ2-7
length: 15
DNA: TGTGCCAGCAGCGTAGGACTAGCGGCTTCCTACGAGCAGTACTTC
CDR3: CASSVGLAASYEQYF

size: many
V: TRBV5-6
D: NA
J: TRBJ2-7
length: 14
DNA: TGTGCCAGCAGCTTGCTTGGCGATTCCTACGAGCAGTACTTC
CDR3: CASSLLGDSYEQYF

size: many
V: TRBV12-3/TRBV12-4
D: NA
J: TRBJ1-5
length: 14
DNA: TGTGCCAGCAGTAAGGACGGACCCAATCAGCCCCAGCATTTT
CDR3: CASSKDGPNQPQHF

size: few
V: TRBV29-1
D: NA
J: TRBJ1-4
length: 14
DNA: TGCAGCGTTCGGCCTCGGGCAACTAATGAAAAACTGTTTTTT
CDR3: CSVRPRATNEKLFF

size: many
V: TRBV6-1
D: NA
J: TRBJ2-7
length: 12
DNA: TGTGCCAGCAGCGTTCTCGCCTACGAGCAGTACTTC
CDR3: CASSVLAYEQYF

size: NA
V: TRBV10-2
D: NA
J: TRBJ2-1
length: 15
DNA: TGCGCCAGCAGTAACACAGATTCCATTTACAATGAGCAGTTCTTC
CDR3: CASSNTDSIYNEQFF

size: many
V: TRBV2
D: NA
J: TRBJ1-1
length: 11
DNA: TGTGCCAATTATGGGGACGCTGAAGCTTTCTTT
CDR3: CANYGDAEAFF

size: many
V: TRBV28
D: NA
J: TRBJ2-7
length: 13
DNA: TGTGCCACTCGAGGGGGCGCGGGGTACGAGCAGTACTTC
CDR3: CATRGGAGYEQYF

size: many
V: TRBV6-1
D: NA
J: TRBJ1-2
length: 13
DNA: TGTGCCAGCAAAAACGGGAATTTCTATGGCTACACCTTC
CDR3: CASKNGNFYGYTF

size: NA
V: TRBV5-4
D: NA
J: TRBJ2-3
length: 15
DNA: TGTGCCAGCAGCTTGGATCAGGGACCCACAGATACGCAGTATTTT
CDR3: CASSLDQGPTDTQYF

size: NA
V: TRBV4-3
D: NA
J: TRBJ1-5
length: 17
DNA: TGCGCCAGCAGCCAGCCGCCGGGACCCAGTCCCAATCAGCCCCAGCATTTT
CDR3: CASSQPPGPSPNQPQHF